This T cell receptor beta chain appears in the sequencing data of a study of shared clonotypes between healthy human individuals. General study findings and limits: Sorted-subset samples were not fully sequenced, rarefaction indicated. Clonotypes shared by all four donors outscored non-shared clonotypes in generation probability. Measured sharing among donors was expected to vary with sequencing depth.

Germline V gene sequence: CDR1 SQVTM, CDR2 ANQGSEA. Trimming pared 4 bases from V and 1 base from J, leaving 8 bases between. This CDR3 is 14 amino acids long. Turning to this clone: As yet, its antigen is unknown.

Produced via immunoSEQ multiplex PCR; TCRdb's table is partial and in-frame only. The sample records approximately 740,000 clones, over 90% being singletons. Naive CD8 isolation took CD45RO-negative cells positively selected for CCR7 and excluded terminally differentiated effector memory CD45RA+ cells. Sample: naive CD8+ T cells sorted from blood. The receptor was isolated from a young man in good health. The rearrangement uses TRBV29-1 and TRBJ2-6; D remains ambiguous. CDR3 residues: CSVGLVSGANVLTF. CDR3 in DNA: TGCAGCGTTGGATTGGTATCTGGGGCCAACGTCCTGACTTTC. The variable domain in full, with the rest retrieved from reference TRBV29-1 and TRBJ2-6, is SAVISQKPSRDICQRGTSLTIQCQVDSQVTMMFWYRQQPGQSLTLIATANQGSEATYESGFVIDKFPISRPNLTFSTLTVSNMSPEDSSIYLCSVGLVSGANVLTFGAGSRLTVL.